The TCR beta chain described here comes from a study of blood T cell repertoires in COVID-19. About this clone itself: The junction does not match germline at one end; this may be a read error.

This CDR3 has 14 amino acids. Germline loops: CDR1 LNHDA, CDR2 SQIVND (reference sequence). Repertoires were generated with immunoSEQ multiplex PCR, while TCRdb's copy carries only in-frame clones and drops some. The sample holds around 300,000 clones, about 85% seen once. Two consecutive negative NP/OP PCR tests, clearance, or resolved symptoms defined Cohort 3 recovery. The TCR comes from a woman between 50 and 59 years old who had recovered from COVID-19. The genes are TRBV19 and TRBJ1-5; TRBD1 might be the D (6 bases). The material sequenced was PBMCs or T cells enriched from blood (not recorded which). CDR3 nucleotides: TGTGCCAGTTGTATTCGGAACAGGGATCAGCCCCAGCATTTT. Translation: CASCIRNRDQPQHF.